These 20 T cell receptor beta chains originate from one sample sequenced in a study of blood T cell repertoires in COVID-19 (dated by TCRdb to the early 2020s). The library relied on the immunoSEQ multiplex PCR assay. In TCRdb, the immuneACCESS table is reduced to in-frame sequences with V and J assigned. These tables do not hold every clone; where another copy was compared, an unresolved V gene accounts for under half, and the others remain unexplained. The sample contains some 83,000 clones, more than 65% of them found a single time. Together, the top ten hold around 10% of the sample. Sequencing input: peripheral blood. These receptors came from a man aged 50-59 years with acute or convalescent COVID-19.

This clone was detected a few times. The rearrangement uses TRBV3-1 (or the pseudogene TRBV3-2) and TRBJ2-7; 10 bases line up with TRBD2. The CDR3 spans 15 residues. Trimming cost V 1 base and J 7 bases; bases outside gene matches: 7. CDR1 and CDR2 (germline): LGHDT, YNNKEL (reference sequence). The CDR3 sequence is CASSQGRAGGEEQYF. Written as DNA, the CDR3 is TGTGCCAGCAGCCAAGGGAGAGCGGGAGGGGAAGAGCAGTACTTC.

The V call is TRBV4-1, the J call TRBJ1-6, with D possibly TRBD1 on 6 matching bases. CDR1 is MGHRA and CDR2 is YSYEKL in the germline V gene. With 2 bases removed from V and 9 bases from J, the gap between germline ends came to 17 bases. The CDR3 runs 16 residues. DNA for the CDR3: TGCGCCAGCAGCCAAACGGACAGCCCCTGGGGTTCACCCCTCCACTTT. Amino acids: CASSQTDSPWGSPLHF.

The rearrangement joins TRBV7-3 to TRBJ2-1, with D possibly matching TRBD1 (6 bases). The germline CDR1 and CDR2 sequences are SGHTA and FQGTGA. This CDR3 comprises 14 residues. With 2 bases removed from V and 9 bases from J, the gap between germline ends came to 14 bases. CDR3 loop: CASSLAQQGGEQFF. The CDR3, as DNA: TGTGCCAGCAGCTTAGCCCAACAGGGCGGTGAGCAGTTCTTC. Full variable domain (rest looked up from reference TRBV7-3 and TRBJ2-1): GAGVSQTPSNKVTEKGKYVELRCDPISGHTALYWYRQSLGQGPEFLIYFQGTGAADDSGLPNDRFFAVRPEGSVSTLKIQRTERGDSAVYLCASSLAQQGGEQFFGPGTRLTVL.

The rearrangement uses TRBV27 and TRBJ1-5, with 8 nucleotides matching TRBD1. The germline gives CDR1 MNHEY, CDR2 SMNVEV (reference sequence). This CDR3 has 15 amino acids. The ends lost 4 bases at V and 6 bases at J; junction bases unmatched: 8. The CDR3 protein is CASSSGRGHLQPQHF. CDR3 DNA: TGTGCCAGCAGTTCGGGCAGGGGGCATCTTCAGCCCCAGCATTTT.

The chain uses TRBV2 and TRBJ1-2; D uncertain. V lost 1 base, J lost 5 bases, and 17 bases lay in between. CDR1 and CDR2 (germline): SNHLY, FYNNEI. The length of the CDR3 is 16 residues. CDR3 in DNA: TGTGCCAGCAGTGAAGTTGAGGCATCATCGAGGTATGGCTACACCTTC. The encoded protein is CASSEVEASSRYGYTF.

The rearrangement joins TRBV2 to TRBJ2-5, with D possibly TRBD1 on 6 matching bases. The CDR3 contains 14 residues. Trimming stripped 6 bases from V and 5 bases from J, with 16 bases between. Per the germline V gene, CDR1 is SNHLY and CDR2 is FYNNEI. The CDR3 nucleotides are TGTGCCAGCAGAGATACAGGGTATTTGGAGACCCAGTACTTC. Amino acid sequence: CASRDTGYLETQYF.

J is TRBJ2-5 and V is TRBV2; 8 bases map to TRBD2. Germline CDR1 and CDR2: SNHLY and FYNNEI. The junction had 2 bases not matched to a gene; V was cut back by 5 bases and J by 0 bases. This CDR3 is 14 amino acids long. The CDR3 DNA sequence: TGTGCCAGCAGTAGCGGGGGCTACCAAGAGACCCAGTACTTC. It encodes CASSSGGYQETQYF.

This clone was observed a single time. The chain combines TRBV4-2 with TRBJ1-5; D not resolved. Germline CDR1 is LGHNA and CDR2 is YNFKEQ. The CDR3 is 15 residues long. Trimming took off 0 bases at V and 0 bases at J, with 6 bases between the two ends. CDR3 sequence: CASSQEHSSNQPQHF. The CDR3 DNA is TGTGCCAGCAGCCAAGAACACAGTAGCAATCAGCCCCAGCATTTT.

In DNA, the CDR3 is TGTGCCAGCTCACCCCGGAGAGGGGGCGAGGAAAAGTATGGCTACACCTTC. Translating it yields CASSPRRGGEEKYGYTF. The J gene is TRBJ1-2, the V gene TRBV18; 7 nucleotides align to TRBD1. The CDR3 has 17 amino acids. J was trimmed by 5 bases and V by 3 bases; bases with no gene match: 15. Germline V lookup: CDR1 KGHSH, CDR2 LQKENI.

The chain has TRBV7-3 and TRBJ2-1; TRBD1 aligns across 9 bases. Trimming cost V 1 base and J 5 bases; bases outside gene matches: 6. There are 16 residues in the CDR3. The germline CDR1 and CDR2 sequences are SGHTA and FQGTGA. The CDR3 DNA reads TGTGCCAGCAGCTTAAGAGGGGGACAGGGTAACAATGAGCAGTTCTTC. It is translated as CASSLRGGQGNNEQFF.

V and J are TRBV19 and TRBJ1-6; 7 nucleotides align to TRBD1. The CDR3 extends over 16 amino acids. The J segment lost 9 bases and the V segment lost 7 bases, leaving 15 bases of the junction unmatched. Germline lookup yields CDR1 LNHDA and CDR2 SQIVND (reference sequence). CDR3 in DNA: TGTGCCAGTACAAACGGACAGGTTAGAGGATTTTCACCCCTCCACTTT. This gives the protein CASTNGQVRGFSPLHF. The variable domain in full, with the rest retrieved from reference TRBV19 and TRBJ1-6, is DGGITQSPKYLFRKEGQNVTLSCEQNLNHDAMYWYRQDPGQGLRLIYYSQIVNDFQKGDIAEGYSVSREKKESFPLTVTSAQKNPTAFYLCASTNGQVRGFSPLHFGNGTRLTVT.

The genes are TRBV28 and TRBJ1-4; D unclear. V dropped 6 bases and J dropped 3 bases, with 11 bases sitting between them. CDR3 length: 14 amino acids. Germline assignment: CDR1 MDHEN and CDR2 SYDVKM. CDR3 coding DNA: TGTGCCAGCAGAAGACTCCACCCTAATGAAAAACTGTTTTTT. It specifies CASRRLHPNEKLFF.

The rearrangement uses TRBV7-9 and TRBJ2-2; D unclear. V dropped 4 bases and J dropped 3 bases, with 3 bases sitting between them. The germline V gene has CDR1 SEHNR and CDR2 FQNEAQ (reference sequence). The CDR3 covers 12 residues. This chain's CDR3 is CASSSDTGELFF. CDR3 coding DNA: TGTGCCAGCAGCTCAGACACCGGGGAGCTGTTTTTT.

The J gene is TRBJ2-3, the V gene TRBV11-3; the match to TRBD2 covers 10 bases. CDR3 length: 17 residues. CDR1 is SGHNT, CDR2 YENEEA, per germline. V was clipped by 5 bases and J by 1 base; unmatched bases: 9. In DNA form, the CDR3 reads TGTGCCAGCAGCCGCAGCCCCGGGACTAGCGGCACAGATACGCAGTATTTT. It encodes CASSRSPGTSGTDTQYF.

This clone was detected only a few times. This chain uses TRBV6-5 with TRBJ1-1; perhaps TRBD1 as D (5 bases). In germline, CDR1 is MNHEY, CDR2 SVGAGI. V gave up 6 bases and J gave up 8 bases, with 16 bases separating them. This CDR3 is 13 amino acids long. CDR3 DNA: TGTGCCAGCAGCGTCCAGGGCGCAACCGAAGCTTTCTTT. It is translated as CASSVQGATEAFF.

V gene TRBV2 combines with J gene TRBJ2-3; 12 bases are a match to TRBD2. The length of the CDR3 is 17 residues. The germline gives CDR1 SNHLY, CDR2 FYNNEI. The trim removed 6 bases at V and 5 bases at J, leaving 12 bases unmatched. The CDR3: CASSRPGLAGKGDTQYF. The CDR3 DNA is TGTGCCAGCAGCCGACCTGGACTAGCGGGGAAGGGAGATACGCAGTATTTT.

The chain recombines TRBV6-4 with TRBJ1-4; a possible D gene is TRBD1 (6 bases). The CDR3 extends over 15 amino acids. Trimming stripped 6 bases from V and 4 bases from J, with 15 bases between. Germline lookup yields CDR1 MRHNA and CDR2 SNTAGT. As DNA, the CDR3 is TGTGCCAGCAGGGCCGAAGGGACACTTAATGAAAAACTGTTTTTT. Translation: CASRAEGTLNEKLFF.

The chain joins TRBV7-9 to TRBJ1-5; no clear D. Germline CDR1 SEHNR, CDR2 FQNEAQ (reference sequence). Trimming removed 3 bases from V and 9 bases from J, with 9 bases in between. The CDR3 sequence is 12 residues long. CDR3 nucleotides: TGTGCCAGCAGCTTTGCCGCCGGGCCCCAGCATTTT. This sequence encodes CASSFAAGPQHF.

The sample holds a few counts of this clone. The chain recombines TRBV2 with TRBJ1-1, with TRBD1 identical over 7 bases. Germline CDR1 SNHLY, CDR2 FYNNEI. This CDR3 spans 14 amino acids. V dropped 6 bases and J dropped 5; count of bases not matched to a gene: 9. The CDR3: CASRVEQGVTEAFF. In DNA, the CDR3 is TGTGCCAGCAGGGTCGAGCAGGGGGTTACTGAAGCTTTCTTT.

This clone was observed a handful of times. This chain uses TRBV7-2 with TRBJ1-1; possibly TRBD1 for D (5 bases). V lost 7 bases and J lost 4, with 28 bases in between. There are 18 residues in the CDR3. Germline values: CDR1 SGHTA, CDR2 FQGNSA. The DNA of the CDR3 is TGTGCCAGCACTCTAGGGGCGGCAGTGGGCTACAAAGGCACTGAAGCTTTCTTT. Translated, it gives CASTLGAAVGYKGTEAFF.